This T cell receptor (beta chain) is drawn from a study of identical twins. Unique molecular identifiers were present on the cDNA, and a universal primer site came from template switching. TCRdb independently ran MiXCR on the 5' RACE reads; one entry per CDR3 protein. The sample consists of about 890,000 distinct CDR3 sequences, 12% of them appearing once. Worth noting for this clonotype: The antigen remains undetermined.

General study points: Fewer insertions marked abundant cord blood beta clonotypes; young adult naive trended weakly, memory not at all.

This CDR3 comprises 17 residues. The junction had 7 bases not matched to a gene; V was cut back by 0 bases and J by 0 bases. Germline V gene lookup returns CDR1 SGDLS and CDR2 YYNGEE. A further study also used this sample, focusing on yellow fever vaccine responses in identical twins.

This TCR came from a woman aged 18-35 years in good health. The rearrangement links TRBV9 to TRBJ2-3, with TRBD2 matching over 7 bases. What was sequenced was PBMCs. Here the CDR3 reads CASSVVGLAGSTDTQYF. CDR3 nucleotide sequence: TGTGCCAGCAGCGTAGTAGGGTTAGCGGGCAGCACAGATACGCAGTATTTT.